This record concerns one T cell receptor (beta chain) sequence. The data were obtained in a study of cytomegalovirus exposure and HLA in healthy donors. The repertoire was sequenced with immunoSEQ multiplex PCR; TCRdb's copy has only in-frame clones and lacks some. The sample has under 400,000 clones, over 75% seen once. This CDR3 comprises 16 residues. V was clipped by 3 bases and J by 2 bases, with 14 bases between them. CDR1 is MNHEY and CDR2 is SMNVEV in the germline V gene (reference sequence). The TCR sequence derives from a man younger than 45 in good health and CMV-seronegative. The sequenced material came from PBMCs. The chain joins TRBV27 to TRBJ1-5; D possibly corresponds to TRBD1 (6 bases). CDR3 in amino acids: CASSFAQGFGNQPQHF. CDR3 DNA sequence: TGTGCCAGCAGTTTCGCGCAGGGGTTCGGCAATCAGCCCCAGCATTTT.